This T cell receptor beta chain was identified in a study of T-cell memory formation after mild COVID-19. Findings and caveats of the study: Some clones that responded were present in memory (sampled pre-infection), which suggests cross-reactive memory joined. Day 37-peaking second-wave clones had unconfirmed SARS-CoV-2 specificity.

TCRdb analysed the 5' RACE reads with MiXCR anew, one entry per CDR3 protein. The table includes about 33,000 distinct CDR3 sequences, under 25% detected once. This clonotype was seen repeatedly, ten times or more. Its matching antigen is unknown. Sample: PBMCs or a T cell subset sorted from them (not recorded which). The receptor was derived from an adult who had mild COVID-19 (a few samples of this study predate the infection). Cell type and time point are not known.

In nucleotides, the CDR3 is TGTGCCAGCAGCCTTCAGGGGGCGGACATTCAGTACTTC. Amino acids: CASSLQGADIQYF. The chain has TRBV7-2 and TRBJ2-4; 8 bases agree with TRBD1. V was clipped by 5 bases and J by 8 bases; unmatched bases: 5. Germline CDR1 and CDR2: SGHTA and FQGNSA. This CDR3 comprises 13 residues.